This T cell receptor (beta chain) stems from a study of blood T cell repertoires in COVID-19. Across the whole study: In each case, the material was cDNA or gDNA derived from T cells, B-cell-depleted T cells, or PBMCs.

About this clone: Its ends do not fully match the called genes, so a read error is possible.

Original data processing: From reference gene primer amplification, estimates of nucleated cell counts were derived. TCRdb keeps only in-frame clones here, not all; method: immunoSEQ multiplex PCR. V and J calls and clone size are given by that table; D and trimming were obtained from the DNA. The sample has some 250,000 clones; 70% to 75% are singletons. Sequenced sample: peripheral blood. The TCR originated in an elderly woman with acute or convalescent COVID-19.

DNA for the CDR3: TGCGCCAGCAGCTTGCCGGGGATGAAGACTGAAGCTTTCTTT. Protein product: CASSLPGMKTEAFF. This chain uses TRBV5-1 with TRBJ1-1; no reliable D call. The CDR3 covers 14 residues. Germline loops: CDR1 SGHRS, CDR2 YFSETQ.